One and the same sample provided the 9 T cell receptor beta chains below, sequenced in a study of T cell clonality in common variable immunodeficiency. Whole-study findings and limits: Fewer deletions and N-nucleotide insertions were reportedly seen in common variable immunodeficiency TCR beta sequences.

Only in-frame clones appear in the TCRdb table, and some are missing; sequencing was by immunoSEQ multiplex PCR. The repertoire consists of more than 20,000 clones, none detected only once. Their antigens are not known. The sample comprised peripheral blood mononuclear cells. These receptors all stem from a human donor with common variable immunodeficiency.

In this sample, this clone turned up a few times. The read terminates 3 residues before the CDR3 end, so the remaining end is supplied by the germline J gene. This sequence joins TRBV5-8 and TRBJ1-6; 9 bases map to TRBD1. This CDR3 contains 14 residues. The V gene's germline CDR1 is SGHTS and CDR2 YDEGEE. V trimming: 4 bases; J trimming: 7 bases; junction bases outside the gene matches: 3. CDR3 DNA (partial): TGTGCCAGCAGCCGGGACAGGGAGAATTCACCC. It encodes CASSRDRENSP. The full CDR3 protein is CASSRDRENSPLHF.

In its sample, this clone was seen many times. The missing CDR3 end, 3 residues past where the read stops, is filled in from the germline J gene. This sequence joins TRBV23-1 and TRBJ2-3, with 9 bases lining up with TRBD1. TRBV23-1 is identified as an open reading frame with a role that is uncertain. Germline trimming cut 4 bases from V and 4 bases from J; bases unmatched to any gene: 12. The CDR3 runs to 17 residues. The sequenced CDR3 bases are TGCGCCAGCAGTCGTTCAGAACAGGGGGCCGATTCAGATACG. The encoded protein is CASSRSEQGADSDT. The entire CDR3 protein is CASSRSEQGADSDTQYF.

This clone was counted ten times or more. Germline and junction disagree at one end, which may indicate a read error. The read finishes 3 residues shy of the CDR3 end, and the germline J gene is used to complete it. This chain connects TRBV4-2 to TRBJ2-1, with a possible D match to TRBD2 (6 bases). The CDR3 loop spans 13 amino acids. The germline gives CDR1 LGHNA, CDR2 YNFKEQ. The CDR3: CASSLRWGVEQFF. Incomplete CDR3 DNA: TGCGCCAGCAGCCTGCGCTGGGGGGTTGAG.

This clone has a count of ten or more. The read ends 3 residues before the CDR3 terminus; that terminus is restored from the germline J gene. The V gene is TRBV28, the J gene TRBJ1-5; TRBD1 matches at 10 bases. The CDR3 length is 20 residues. Losses at the gene ends were 3 bases for V and 1 base for J; bases not matched to a gene: 15. In germline, CDR1 is MDHEN, CDR2 SYDVKM. The CDR3 spells CASSFKPGTGEDTSNQPQHF. The part of the CDR3 DNA that was read is TGTGCCAGCAGTTTTAAGCCGGGGACAGGGGAAGATACAAGCAATCAGCCC.

This clone has at least ten counts. The read is 3 residues too short to cover the CDR3 end, so that end is filled in from the germline J gene. This chain links TRBV10-1 with TRBJ2-5; 8 bases fit TRBD1. This CDR3 has 18 amino acids. Trimming cost V 0 bases and J 2 bases; bases outside gene matches: 11. CDR1 is WNHNN and CDR2 is SYGVQD in the germline V gene (reference sequence). CDR3 in amino acids: CASSESPSRGLSQETQYF. The CDR3 bases that were read are TGCGCCAGCAGTGAGTCGCCTTCCAGGGGGCTAAGTCAAGAGACC.

This clone was detected many times. The CDR3 goes on 3 residues after the read ends, and that part is filled in from the germline J gene. The J gene is TRBJ1-5, the V gene TRBV6-1, with D maybe TRBD1 (6 bases). The CDR3 is made up of 16 amino acids. The ends were cut back, 3 bases at V and 4 bases at J, with 16 bases in the middle. Germline V gene data show CDR1 as MNHNS and CDR2 as SASEGT. CDR3 bases read: TGTGCCAGCAGTGATGTCGACAGGCCAGCGAATCAGCCC. It codes for CASSDVDRPANQP. The CDR3 in its entirety is CASSDVDRPANQPQHF.

This clone was observed at least ten times. The read stops 3 residues short of the end of the CDR3; the missing end is completed from the germline J gene. The chain is built from TRBV20-1 and TRBJ2-5, with D possibly matching TRBD2 (6 bases). The CDR3 has 15 residues. Deletions cut 0 bases from V and 5 bases from J, with 16 bases between. The V gene's germline CDR1 is DFQATT and CDR2 SNEGSKA (reference sequence). CDR3 bases read: TGCAGTGCTAGAGATCCTAGCGTGGGGGGTGAGACC. This sequence encodes CSARDPSVGGET. The whole CDR3 sequence is CSARDPSVGGETQYF.

By proportion, this clone is medium-sized. The observed sequence ends 3 residues before the CDR3 terminus, with the missing tail filled in from the germline J gene. This sequence joins TRBV5-1 and TRBJ2-1; 13 bases agree with TRBD2. Germline lookup yields CDR1 SGHRS and CDR2 YFSETQ. With 3 bases clipped from V and 5 bases from J, the junction kept 2 bases outside the gene matches. There are 15 residues in the CDR3. CDR3 bases read: TGCGCCAGCAGCTGGACTAGCGGGGGCGACAATGAG. This gives the protein CASSWTSGGDNE. From start to end, the CDR3 is CASSWTSGGDNEQFF.

This clone was found many times. The CDR3 end falls 3 residues outside the read, so it is completed with the germline J gene. The chain uses TRBV20-1 and TRBJ2-7; D uncertain. CDR1 and CDR2 from the germline V gene are DFQATT and SNEGSKA (reference sequence). The CDR3 is made up of 9 amino acids. V was trimmed by 3 bases and J by 5 bases, leaving 2 bases between them. The CDR3 loop is CSASDEQYF. The CDR3 DNA, read in part, is TGCAGTGCTAGCGACGAG.